This T cell receptor beta chain emerged from a study of T cells after posttransplantation cyclophosphamide. Only one count was recorded for this clone. What it recognizes is unknown. Data came from immunoSEQ multiplex PCR; TCRdb stores just in-frame clones and leaves some out. The table includes 15,000 or so clones, roughly nine tenths detected once. The germline V gene has CDR1 ENHRY and CDR2 SYGVKD. After removal of 6 bases from V and 8 bases from J, the junction contained 1 base not matched to a gene. CDR3 size: 12 residues. General study findings and limits: Recipient CMV seropositivity and CMV reactivation strongly tracked TRB clonality.

Busulfan-fludarabine conditioning, marrow transplant, and cyclophosphamide on days +3 and +4 were administered. Specimen: CD4+ T cells sorted from blood, collected after allogeneic stem cell transplant with posttransplant cyclophosphamide. The TCR was taken from a male patient aged 55-69 years who received an allogeneic stem cell transplant from a related donor and was CMV-positive. Some T cells may be the graft donor's. The rearrangement links TRBV10-3 to TRBJ1-6, with 7 positions matching TRBD1. CDR3 protein: CAIRGTDSPLHF. The CDR3 DNA reads as TGTGCCATCAGGGGGACAGATTCACCCCTCCACTTT.